The clone carrying this TCR beta chain showed up many times. As yet, its antigen is unknown. The sample originates from a study of blood T cells in healthy people across ages. Notes on the study in general: As age increased, TCR beta diversity per million T cells fell in a roughly linear fashion.

This CDR3 spans 13 amino acids. The V end was cut by 6 bases, the J end by 2 bases, with 11 bases between. Staff drew roughly 10 milliliters of peripheral blood from each donor. Through a sample-barcoded 5' primer and a J-beta primer mix, a second PCR was run for about 6 to 11 cycles. Each CDR3 protein gets one entry after TCRdb re-called the 5' RACE reads with MiXCR. The sample yields roughly 2 million distinct CDR3 sequences, around 50% seen once. This chain links TRBV12-3 or TRBV12-4 with TRBJ2-7, with a possible D match to TRBD2 (5 bases). The sequence was collected from a middle-aged woman in good health. Sequenced material: blood. In nucleotides, the CDR3 is TGTGCCAGCAGCGTAGGGCGGGCCTACGAGCAGTACTTC. Its translation is CASSVGRAYEQYF.